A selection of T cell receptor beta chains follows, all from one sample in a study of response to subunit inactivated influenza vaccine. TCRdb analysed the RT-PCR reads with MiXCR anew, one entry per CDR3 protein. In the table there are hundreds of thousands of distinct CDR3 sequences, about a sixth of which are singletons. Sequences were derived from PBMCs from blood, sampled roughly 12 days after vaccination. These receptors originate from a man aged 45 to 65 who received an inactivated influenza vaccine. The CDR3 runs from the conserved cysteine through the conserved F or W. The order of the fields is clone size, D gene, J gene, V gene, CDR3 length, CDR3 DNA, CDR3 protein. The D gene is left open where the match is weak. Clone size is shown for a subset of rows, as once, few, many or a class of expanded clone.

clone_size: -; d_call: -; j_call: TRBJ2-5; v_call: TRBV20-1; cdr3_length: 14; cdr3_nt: TGCAGTGCTAGAGTCGCGTCAGGGTTAGAGACCCAGTACTTC; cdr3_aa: CSARVASGLETQYF
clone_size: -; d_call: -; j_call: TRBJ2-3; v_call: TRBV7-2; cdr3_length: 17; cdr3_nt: TGTGCCAGCAGCTTAGACTCCCCAGCCTCTAGCACAGATACGCAGTATTTT; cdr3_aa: CASSLDSPASSTDTQYF
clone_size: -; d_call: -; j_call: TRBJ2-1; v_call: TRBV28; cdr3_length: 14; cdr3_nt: TGTGCCAGCGAGGTTGGGGGGAGCTACAATGAGCAGTTCTTC; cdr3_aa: CASEVGGSYNEQFF
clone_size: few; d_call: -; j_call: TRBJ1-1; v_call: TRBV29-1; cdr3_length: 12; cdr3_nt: TGCAGCGCTGCCGGATCGAACACTGAAGCTTTCTTT; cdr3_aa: CSAAGSNTEAFF
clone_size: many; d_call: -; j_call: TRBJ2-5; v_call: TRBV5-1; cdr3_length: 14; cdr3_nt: TGCGCCAGCAGCTTTGAGGTCAGGGGAGAGACCCAGTACTTC; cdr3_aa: CASSFEVRGETQYF
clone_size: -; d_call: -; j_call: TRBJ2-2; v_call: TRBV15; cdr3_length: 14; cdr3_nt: TGTGCCACCAGCAGAGATCCCTCCACCGGGGAGCTGTTTTTT; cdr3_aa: CATSRDPSTGELFF
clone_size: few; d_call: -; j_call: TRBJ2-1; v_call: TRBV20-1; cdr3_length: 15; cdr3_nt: TGCAGTGCTAGAGCGTTATCGACACGTTACAATGAGCAGTTCTTC; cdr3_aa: CSARALSTRYNEQFF
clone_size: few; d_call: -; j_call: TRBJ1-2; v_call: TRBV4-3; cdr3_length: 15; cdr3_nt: TGCGCCAGCAGCCTCCGGACAGAGACTAACTATGGCTACACCTTC; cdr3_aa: CASSLRTETNYGYTF
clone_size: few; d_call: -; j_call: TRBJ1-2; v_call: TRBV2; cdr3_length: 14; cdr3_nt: TGTGCCAGCAGTGAGGGCAGGATTAACTATGGCTACACCTTC; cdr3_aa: CASSEGRINYGYTF
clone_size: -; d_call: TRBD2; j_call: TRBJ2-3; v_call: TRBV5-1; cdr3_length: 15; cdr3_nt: TGCGCCAGCAGCCGCTGGCCAGCGGGGGATGGTACGCAGTATTTT; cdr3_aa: CASSRWPAGDGTQYF
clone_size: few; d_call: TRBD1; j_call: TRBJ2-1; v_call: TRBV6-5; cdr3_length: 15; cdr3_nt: TGTGCCAGCAGTTACGACGGGACAGGGGTCGATGAGCAGTTCTTC; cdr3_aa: CASSYDGTGVDEQFF
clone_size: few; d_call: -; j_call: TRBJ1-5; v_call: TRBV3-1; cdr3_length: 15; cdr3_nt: TGTGCCAGCAGCCGACGACAGGACGGACATCAGCCCCAGCATTTT; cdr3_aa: CASSRRQDGHQPQHF
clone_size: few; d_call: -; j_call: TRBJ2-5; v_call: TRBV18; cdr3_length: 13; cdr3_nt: TGTGCCAGCTCACGGTCTAAGGAAGAGACCCAGTACTTC; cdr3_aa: CASSRSKEETQYF
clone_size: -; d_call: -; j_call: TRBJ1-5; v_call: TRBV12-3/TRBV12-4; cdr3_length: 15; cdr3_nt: TGTGCCAGCAGTGGGGGAGGGTGGGGAAATCAGCCCCAGCATTTT; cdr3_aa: CASSGGGWGNQPQHF
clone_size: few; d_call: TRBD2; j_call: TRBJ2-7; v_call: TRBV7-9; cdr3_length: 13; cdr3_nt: TGTGCCAGCAGCCAAAGCGGGAGCTACGAGCAGTACTTC; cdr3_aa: CASSQSGSYEQYF
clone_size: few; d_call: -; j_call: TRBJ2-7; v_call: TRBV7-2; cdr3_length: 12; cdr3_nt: TGTGCCAGCAGTTACAGGGTGCACGAGCAGTACTTC; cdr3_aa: CASSYRVHEQYF
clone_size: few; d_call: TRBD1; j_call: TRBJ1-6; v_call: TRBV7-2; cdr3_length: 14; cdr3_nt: TGTGCCAGCAGCCTAAAAGAACAGGGGTGGCCCCTCCACTTT; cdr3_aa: CASSLKEQGWPLHF
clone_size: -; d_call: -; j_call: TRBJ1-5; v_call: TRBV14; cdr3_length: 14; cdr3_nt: TGTGCCAGCAGGCCCCCAAGGTGGAATCAGCCCCAGCATTTT; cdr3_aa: CASRPPRWNQPQHF
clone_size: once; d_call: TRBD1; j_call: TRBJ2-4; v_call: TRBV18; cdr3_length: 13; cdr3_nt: TGTGCCAGCTCACCCGGGACAGGGGACATTCAGTACTTC; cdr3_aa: CASSPGTGDIQYF
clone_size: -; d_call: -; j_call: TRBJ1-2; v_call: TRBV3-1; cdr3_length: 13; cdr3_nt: TGTGCCAGCAGCCAAGATCGATTGGGTGGCTACACCTTC; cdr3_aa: CASSQDRLGGYTF
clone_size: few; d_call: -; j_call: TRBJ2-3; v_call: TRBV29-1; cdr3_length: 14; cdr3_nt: TGCAGCGGTGGGACACCCGCTGGCACAGATACGCAGTATTTT; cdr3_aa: CSGGTPAGTDTQYF
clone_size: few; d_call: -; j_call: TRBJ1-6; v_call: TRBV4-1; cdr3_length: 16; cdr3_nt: TGCGCCAGCAGCCAATCCCTCAGCTTTGTGAATTCACCCCTCCACTTT; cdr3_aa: CASSQSLSFVNSPLHF
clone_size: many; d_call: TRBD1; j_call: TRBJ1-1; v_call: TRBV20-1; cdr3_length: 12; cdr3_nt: TGCAGTGTTTGGGACAGACCCACTGAAGCTTTCTTT; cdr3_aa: CSVWDRPTEAFF
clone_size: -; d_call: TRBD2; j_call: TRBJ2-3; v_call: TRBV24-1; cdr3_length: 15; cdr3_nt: TGTGCCACCAGTGATTCGGGGGGTGCGGCAGATACGCAGTATTTT; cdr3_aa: CATSDSGGAADTQYF
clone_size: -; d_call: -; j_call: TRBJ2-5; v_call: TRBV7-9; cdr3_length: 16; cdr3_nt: TGTGCCAGCAGCCCGGTCCAGACAGGCGGGACCGAGACCCAGTACTTC; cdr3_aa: CASSPVQTGGTETQYF
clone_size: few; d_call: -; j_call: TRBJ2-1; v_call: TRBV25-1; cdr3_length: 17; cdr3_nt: TGTGCCAGCAGTGCCCACTTTGGGGGCGGGAGTTCCAATGAGCAGTTCTTC; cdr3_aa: CASSAHFGGGSSNEQFF
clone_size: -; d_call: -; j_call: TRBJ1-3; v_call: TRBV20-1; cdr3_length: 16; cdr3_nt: TGCAGTGCTAGAGAAGCTCGAGACAGCTCTGGAAACACCATATATTTT; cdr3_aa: CSAREARDSSGNTIYF
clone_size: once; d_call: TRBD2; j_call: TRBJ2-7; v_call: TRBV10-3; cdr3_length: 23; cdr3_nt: TGTGCCATCAGTGAGCGCTACAGGGACTTCCTCTCGACTAGCGGTCCCCGGTCCTACGAGCAGTACTTC; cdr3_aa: CAISERYRDFLSTSGPRSYEQYF
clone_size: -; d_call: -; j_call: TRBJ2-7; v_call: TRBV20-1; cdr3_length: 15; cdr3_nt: TGCAGTGCTCTAAAGACCCCACTCACCTCCTACGAGCAGTACTTC; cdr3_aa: CSALKTPLTSYEQYF
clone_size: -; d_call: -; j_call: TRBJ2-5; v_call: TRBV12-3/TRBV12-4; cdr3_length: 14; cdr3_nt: TGTGCCAGCAGCCTAGTTTCCGTGCTGGAGACCCAGTACTTC; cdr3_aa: CASSLVSVLETQYF
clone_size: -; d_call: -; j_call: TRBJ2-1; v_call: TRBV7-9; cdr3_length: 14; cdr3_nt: TGTGCCAGCAGCTTAAGTTCCGGGACGAATGAGCAGTTCTTC; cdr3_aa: CASSLSSGTNEQFF
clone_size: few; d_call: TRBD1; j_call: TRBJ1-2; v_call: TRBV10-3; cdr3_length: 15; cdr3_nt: TGTGCCATCAAATCGACAGGGGGGGATAACTATGGCTACACCTTC; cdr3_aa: CAIKSTGGDNYGYTF
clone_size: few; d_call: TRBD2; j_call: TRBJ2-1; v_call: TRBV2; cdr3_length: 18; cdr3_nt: TGTGCCAGCAGAGGGACTAGCGAATCCTACAGCTCCTACAATGAGCAGTTCTTC; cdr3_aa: CASRGTSESYSSYNEQFF
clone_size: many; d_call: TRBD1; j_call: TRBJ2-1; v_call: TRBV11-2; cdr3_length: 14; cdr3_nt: TGTGCCAGCAGCTTCGGGACAGGAGGGAATGAGCAGTTCTTC; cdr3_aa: CASSFGTGGNEQFF
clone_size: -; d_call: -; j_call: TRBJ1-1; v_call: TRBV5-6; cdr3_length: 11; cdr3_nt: TGTGCCAGCAGCTTTGGAAGTGAAGCTTTCTTT; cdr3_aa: CASSFGSEAFF
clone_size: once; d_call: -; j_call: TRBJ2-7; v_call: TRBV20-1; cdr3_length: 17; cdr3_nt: TGCAGTGCTAGGATACAGGGCGCACTACTCGCCCCCTCCGAGCAGTACTTC; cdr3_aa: CSARIQGALLAPSEQYF
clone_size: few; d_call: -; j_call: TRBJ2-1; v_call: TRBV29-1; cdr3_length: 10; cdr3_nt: TGCAGCGTTGAACAGGAATTGCAGTTCTTC; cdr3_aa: CSVEQELQFF
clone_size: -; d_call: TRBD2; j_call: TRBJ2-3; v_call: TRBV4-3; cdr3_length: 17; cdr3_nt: TGCGCCAGCAGCCCTACAATTAGCGGGAGGAGCACAGATACGCAGTATTTT; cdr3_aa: CASSPTISGRSTDTQYF
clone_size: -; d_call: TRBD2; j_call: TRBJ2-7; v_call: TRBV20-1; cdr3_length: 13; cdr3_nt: TGCAGTGCGGCGGGCGGGAGGTCCTACGAGCAGTACTTC; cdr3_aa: CSAAGGRSYEQYF
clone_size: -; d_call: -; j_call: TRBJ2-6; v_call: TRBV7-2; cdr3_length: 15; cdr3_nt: TGTGCCAGCAGCATCGACTACTCTGGGGCCAACGTCCTGACTTTC; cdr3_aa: CASSIDYSGANVLTF
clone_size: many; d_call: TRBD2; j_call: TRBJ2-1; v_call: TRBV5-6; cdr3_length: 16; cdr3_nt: TGTGCCAGCAGCTTGTGGGGGGGGAGCTCCTACAATGAGCAGTTCTTC; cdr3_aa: CASSLWGGSSYNEQFF
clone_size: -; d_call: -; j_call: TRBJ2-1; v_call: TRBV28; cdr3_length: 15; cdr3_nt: TGTGCCAGCTTCAGAGGGGGGACTCCTACGGGTGAGCAGTTCTTC; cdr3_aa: CASFRGGTPTGEQFF
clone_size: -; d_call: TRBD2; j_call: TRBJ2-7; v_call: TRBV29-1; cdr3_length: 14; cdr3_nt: TGCAGCGTCGTAGAGGGAGGGACCTCCTACGAGCAGTACTTC; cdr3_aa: CSVVEGGTSYEQYF
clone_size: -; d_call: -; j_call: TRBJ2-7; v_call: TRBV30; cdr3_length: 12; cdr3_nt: TGTGCCTGGGGATTTCCTCCCTACGAGCAGTACTTC; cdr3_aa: CAWGFPPYEQYF
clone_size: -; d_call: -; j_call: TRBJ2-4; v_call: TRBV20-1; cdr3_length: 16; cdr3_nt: TGCAGTGCTATCCGAGCTAGCGAATCAGCCAAAAACATTCAGTACTTC; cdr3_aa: CSAIRASESAKNIQYF
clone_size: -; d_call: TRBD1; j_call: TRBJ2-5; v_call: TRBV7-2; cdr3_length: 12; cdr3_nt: TGTGCCAGCAGCGTGGACAGGTCGGTGGAGTACTTC; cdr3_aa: CASSVDRSVEYF
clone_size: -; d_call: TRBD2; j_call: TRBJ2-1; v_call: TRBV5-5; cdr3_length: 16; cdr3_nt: TGTGCCAGCAGCTTTGCAACTAGCGGGGGGCTCGGTGAGCAGTTCTTC; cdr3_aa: CASSFATSGGLGEQFF
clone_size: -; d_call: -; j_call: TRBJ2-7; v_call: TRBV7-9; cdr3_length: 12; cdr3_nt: TGTGCCAGCAGCCCCAGTGCAGGCGAGCAGTACTTC; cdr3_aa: CASSPSAGEQYF
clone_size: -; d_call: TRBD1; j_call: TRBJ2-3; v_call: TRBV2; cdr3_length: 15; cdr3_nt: TGTGCCAGCGACAATACAGGGGATGGCACAGATACGCAGTATTTT; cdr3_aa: CASDNTGDGTDTQYF
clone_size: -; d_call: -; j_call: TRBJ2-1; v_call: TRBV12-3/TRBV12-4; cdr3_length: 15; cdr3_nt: TGTGCCAGCAGTCGGACCCGAAATGTTTACAATGAGCAGTTCTTC; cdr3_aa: CASSRTRNVYNEQFF
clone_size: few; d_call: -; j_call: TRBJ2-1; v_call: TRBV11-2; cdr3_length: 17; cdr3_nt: TGTGCCAGCAGCTTATATCTAGCCAAGCAGTCCTACAATGAGCAGTTCTTC; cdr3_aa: CASSLYLAKQSYNEQFF
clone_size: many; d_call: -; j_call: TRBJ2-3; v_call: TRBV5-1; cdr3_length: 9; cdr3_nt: TGCGCCAGCAGCTTGGCTTGGGGTTTT; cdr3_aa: CASSLAWGF
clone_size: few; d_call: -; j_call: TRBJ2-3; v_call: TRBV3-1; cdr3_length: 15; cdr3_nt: TGTGCCAGCAGCCAAGGAGGGGGGATCACAGATACGCAGTATTTT; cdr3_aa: CASSQGGGITDTQYF
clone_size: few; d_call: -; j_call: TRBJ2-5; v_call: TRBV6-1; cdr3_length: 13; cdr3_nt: TGTGCCAGCATGAGGGGGGAACAAGAGACCCAGTACTTC; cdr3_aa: CASMRGEQETQYF